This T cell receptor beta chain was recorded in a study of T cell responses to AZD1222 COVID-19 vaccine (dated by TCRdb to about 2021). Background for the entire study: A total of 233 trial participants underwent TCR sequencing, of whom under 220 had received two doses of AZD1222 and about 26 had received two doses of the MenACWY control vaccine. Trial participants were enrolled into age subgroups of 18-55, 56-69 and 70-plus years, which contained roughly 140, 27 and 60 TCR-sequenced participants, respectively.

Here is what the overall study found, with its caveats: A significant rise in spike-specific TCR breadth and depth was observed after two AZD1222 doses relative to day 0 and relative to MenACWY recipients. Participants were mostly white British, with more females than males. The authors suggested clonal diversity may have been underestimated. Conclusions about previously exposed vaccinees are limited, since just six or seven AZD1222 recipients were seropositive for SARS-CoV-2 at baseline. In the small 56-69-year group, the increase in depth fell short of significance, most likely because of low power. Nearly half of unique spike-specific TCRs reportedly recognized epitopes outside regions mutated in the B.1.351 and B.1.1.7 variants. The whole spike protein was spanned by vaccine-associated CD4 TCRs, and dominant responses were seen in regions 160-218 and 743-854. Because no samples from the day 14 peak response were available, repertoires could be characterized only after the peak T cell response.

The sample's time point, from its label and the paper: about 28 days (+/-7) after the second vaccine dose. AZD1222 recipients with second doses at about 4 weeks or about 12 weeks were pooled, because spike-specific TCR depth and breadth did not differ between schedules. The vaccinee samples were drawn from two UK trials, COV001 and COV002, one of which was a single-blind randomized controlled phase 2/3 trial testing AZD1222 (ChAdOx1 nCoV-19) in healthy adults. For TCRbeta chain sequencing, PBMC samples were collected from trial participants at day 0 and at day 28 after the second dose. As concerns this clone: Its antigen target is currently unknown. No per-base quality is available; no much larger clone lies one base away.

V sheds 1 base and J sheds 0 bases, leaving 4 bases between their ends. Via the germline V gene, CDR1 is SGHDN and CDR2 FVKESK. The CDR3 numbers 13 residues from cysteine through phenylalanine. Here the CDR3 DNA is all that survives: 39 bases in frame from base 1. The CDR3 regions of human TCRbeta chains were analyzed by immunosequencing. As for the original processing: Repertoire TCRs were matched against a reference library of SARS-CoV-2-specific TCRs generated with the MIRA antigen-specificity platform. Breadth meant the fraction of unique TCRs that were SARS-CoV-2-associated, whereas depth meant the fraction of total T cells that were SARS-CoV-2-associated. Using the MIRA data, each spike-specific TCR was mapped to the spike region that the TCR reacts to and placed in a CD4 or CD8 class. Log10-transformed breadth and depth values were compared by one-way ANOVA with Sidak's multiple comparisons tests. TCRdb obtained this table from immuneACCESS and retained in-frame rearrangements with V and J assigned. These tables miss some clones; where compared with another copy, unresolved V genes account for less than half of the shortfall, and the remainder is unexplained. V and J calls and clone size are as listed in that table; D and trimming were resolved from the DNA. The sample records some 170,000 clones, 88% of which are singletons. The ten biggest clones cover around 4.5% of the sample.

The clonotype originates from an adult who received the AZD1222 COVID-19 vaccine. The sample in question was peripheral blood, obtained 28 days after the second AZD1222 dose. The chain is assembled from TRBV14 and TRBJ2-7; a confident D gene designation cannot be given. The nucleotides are TGTGCCAGCAGCCAAGTGCCCTCCTACGAGCAGTACTTC. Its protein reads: CASSQVPSYEQYF.